This T cell receptor beta chain was found in a study of T cell repertoires in cytomegalovirus infection. The germline CDR1 and CDR2 sequences are SGHTA and FQGNSA. There are 13 residues in the CDR3. V was cut by 5 bases and J by 4 bases, with 12 bases left in between. This clonotype was seen many times. TCRdb fed the reads into MiXCR, producing one record per CDR3 protein. The profile shows 60,000 to 75,000 distinct CDR3 sequences, around 3.8% of them singletons. Sequencing was done on a sample of PBMCs. The TCR was taken from a human donor in good health (CMV status not recorded). Some clones in this sample may be carry-over from other donors' samples. The chain recombines TRBV7-2 with TRBJ2-7; D possibly corresponds to TRBD2 (6 bases). The CDR3 DNA follows: TGTGCCAGCAGCCCAGCGGAGGGGTACGAGCAGTACTTC. This gives the protein CASSPAEGYEQYF. Complete variable domain (other parts from reference TRBV7-2 and TRBJ2-7): GAGVSQSPSNKVTEKGKDVELRCDPISGHTALYWYRQSLGQGLEFLIYFQGNSAPDKSGLPSDRFSAERTGGSVSTLTIQRTQQEDSAVYLCASSPAEGYEQYFGPGTRLTVT.